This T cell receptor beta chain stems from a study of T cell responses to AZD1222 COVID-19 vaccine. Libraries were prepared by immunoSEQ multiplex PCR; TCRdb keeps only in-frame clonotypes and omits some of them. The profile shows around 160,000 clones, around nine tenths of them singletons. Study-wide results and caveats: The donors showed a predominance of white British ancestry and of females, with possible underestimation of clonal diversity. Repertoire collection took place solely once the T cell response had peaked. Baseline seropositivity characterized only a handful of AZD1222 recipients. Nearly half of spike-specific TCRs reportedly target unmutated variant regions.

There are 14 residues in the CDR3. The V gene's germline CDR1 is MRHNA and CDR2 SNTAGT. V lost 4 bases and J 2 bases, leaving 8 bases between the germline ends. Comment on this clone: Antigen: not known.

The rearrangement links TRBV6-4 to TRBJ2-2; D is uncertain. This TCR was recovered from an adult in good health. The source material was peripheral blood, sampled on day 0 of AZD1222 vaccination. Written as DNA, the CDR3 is TGTGCCAGCAGTGTCGAAGATAACACCGGGGAGCTGTTTTTT. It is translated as CASSVEDNTGELFF.